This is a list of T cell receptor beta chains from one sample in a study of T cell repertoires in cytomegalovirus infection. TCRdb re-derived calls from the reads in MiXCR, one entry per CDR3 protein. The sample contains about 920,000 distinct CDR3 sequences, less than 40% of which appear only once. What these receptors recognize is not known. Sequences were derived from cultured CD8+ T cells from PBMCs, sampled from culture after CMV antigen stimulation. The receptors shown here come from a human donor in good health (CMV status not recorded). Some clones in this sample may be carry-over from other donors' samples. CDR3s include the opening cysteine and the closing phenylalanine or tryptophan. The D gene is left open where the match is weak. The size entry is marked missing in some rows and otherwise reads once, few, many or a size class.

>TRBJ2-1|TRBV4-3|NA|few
TGCGCCAGCAGCCAAGATCGGGAAGACCTCTACAATGAGCAGTTCTTC
CASSQDREDLYNEQFF
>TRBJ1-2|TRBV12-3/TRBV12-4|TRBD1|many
TGTGCCAGCAGTAATAACAGGGGAGGTGGCTATGGCTACACCTTC
CASSNNRGGGYGYTF
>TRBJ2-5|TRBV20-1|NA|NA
TGCAGTGCTCGAGCCGACACTCAAGAGACCCAGTACTTC
CSARADTQETQYF
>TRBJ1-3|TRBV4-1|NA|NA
TGCGCCAGCAGCCCCCACGGGAACTCTGGAAACACCATATATTTT
CASSPHGNSGNTIYF
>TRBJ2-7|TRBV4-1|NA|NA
TGCGCCAGCAGCCTTCGGACAGACTCCTACGAGCAGTACTTC
CASSLRTDSYEQYF
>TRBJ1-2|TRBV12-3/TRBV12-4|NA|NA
TGTGCCAGCAGTTTAAGAAAGGGAAACTATGGCTACACCTTC
CASSLRKGNYGYTF
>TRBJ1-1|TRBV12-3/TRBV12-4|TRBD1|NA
TGTGCCAGCAGGGACAGGGACACTGAAGCTTTCTTT
CASRDRDTEAFF
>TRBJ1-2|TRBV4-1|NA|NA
TGCGCCAGCAGCCAAGATATACGAGGGTCTGGCTATGGCTACACCTTC
CASSQDIRGSGYGYTF
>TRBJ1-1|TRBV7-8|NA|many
TGTGCCAGCAGCTTTGGGACGTCCGCCGGTGAAGCTTTCTTT
CASSFGTSAGEAFF
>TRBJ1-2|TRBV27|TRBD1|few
TGTGCCAGCAGTTTCGGAGGGGACAGGGTTTATGGCTACACCTTC
CASSFGGDRVYGYTF
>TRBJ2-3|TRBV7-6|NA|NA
TGTGCCAGCAGCTTAGCCTCCCTCGTGGGGCGGGAAGATACGCAGTATTTT
CASSLASLVGREDTQYF
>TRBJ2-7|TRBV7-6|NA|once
TGTGCCAGCAGCTTCTGGGACGGATCCTCCTACGAGCAGTACTTC
CASSFWDGSSYEQYF
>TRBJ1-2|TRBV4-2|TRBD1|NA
TGTGCCAGCAGCCGGGGCCGGCGATGGCCGGGACAGGGGGCGGGGGGCTACACCTTC
CASSRGRRWPGQGAGGYTF
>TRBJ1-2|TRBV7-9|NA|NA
TGTGCCAGCAGCCGTGCGGCAGGGAGTACCCATGGCTACACCTTC
CASSRAAGSTHGYTF
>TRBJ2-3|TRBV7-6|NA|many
TGTGCCAGCAGCTTCGGGCCCCCCGCGGGGTCTATAGATACGCAGTATTTT
CASSFGPPAGSIDTQYF
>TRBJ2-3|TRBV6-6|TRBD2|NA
TGTGCCAGCAGTTACTTAGGACTAGCGGGGGGGGCGGGGGATACGCAGTATTTT
CASSYLGLAGGAGDTQYF
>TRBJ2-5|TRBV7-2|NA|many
TGTGCCAGCAGCCCCGAAGCGCAGGGCGCGGGAACCCAGTACTTC
CASSPEAQGAGTQYF
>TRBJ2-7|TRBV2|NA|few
TGTGCCAGCCTTAAGGGGGCCTACGAGCAGTACTTC
CASLKGAYEQYF
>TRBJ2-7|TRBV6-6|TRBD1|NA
TGTGCCAGCAGCCAGGGACAGGGGGTACTCTACGAGCAGTACTTC
CASSQGQGVLYEQYF
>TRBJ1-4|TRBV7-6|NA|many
TGTGCCAGCAGCTTAGAGGCGAGCACTAATGAAAAACTGTTTTTT
CASSLEASTNEKLFF
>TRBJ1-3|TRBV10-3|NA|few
TGTGCCATCGGGCATATCTCTGGAAACACCATATATTTT
CAIGHISGNTIYF
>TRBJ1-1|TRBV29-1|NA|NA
TGCAGCGTTGATACCAAGAACACTGAAGCTTTCTTT
CSVDTKNTEAFF
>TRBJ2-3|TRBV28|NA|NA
TGTGCCAGCAGTTTCGTGGCAGGGGCGTTCGGGGATACGCAGTATTTT
CASSFVAGAFGDTQYF
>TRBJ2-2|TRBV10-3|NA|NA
TGTGCCATCAGTGACCCGGGCAGGAGCCTAACGGGCGGGGAGCTGTTTTTT
CAISDPGRSLTGGELFF
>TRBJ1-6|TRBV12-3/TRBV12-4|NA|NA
TGTGCCAGCAGCTTTGCAGGGAACAATTCACCCCTCCACTTT
CASSFAGNNSPLHF
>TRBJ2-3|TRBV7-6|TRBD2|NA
TGTGCCAGCAGCTTGAGCGGGGGACCGAGCACAGATACGCAGTATTTT
CASSLSGGPSTDTQYF
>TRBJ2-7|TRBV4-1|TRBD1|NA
TGCGCCAGCAGCCAGGTGGGGCAGGGGGCCGAGCAGTACTTC
CASSQVGQGAEQYF